This TCR beta chain originates from a study of blood T cell repertoires in COVID-19. Study-wide context: In each case, the material was cDNA or gDNA derived from T cells, B-cell-depleted T cells, or PBMCs.

Looked up from germline, CDR1 is KGHDR and CDR2 is SFDVKD. V lost 5 bases, J lost 5 bases, and 4 bases lay in between. The CDR3 runs to 11 residues. In the source study's methods: Reference gene primer amplification gave nucleated cell count estimates. Clones were sequenced by immunoSEQ multiplex PCR, and TCRdb holds only the in-frame ones, with some missing. D and trimming were read from the DNA, whereas the V and J calls and clone size are those reported in that table. The profile shows roughly 170,000 clones, roughly nine tenths of them singletons. The TCR comes from a man between 65 and 85 years old with active or convalescent COVID-19. The chain is built from TRBV24-1 and TRBJ2-3; D call uncertain. The sequencing input was peripheral blood. For the CDR3, the DNA is TGTGCCACCAGTGTCGGAGATACGCAGTATTTT. This gives the protein CATSVGDTQYF.